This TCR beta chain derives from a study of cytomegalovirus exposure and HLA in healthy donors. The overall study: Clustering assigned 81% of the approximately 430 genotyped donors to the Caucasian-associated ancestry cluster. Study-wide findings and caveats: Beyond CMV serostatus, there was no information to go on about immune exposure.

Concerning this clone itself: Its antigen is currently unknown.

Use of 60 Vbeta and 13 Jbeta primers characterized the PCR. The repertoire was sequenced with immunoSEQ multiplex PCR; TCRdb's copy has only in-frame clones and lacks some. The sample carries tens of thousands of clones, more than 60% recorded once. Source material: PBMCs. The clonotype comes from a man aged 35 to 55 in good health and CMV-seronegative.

The chain's CDR3 is CASSLEGRGSYEQYF. The DNA for the CDR3 is TGTGCCAGCAGCTTAGAAGGCAGAGGATCCTACGAGCAGTACTTC. The chain has TRBV11-2 and TRBJ2-7, with no clear D. Germline loops: CDR1 SGHAT, CDR2 FQNNGV. Trimming pared 0 bases from V and 1 base from J, leaving 10 bases between. This CDR3 spans 15 amino acids.